This entry features one T cell receptor beta chain sequence. Enrolment of Seattle patients took place during active infection, and they were followed longitudinally. V was trimmed by 6 bases and J by 7 bases, leaving 15 bases between them. In germline, CDR1 is SNHLY, CDR2 FYNNEI. The CDR3 is 13 residues long. Authors' processing steps: The authors estimated nucleated cell counts from reference gene primer amplification. TCRdb's copy holds only in-frame clones and misses some; the assay was immunoSEQ multiplex PCR. V and J calls and clone size are those listed in that table; D and trimming were worked out from the DNA. Of 75,000 to 90,000 clones detected, around 78% appear once; the ten largest clones hold about a third. This sample was taken from a study of blood T cell repertoires in COVID-19. Across the study: The United States, Italy and Spain were the sources of the acute and convalescent COVID-19 samples.

The sample taken for sequencing was peripheral blood. This TCR was sampled from a man aged 55 to 69 with COVID-19, enrolled during active disease. This chain joins TRBV2 and TRBJ1-2; D perhaps matches TRBD1 (6 bases). CDR3 DNA: TGTGCCAGCAGCGTGACAGGAAGCATTGGCTACACCTTC. This codes for CASSVTGSIGYTF.